The rows below give T cell receptor beta chains drawn from one sample of a study of technical replicates of blood from a few donors. Clones were read by immunoSEQ multiplex PCR, and TCRdb kept only the in-frame ones, dropping some. The table shows 74,000 or so clones, with roughly 96% occurring only once. The sample consisted of T cells isolated from PBMCs. These receptors originate from a human donor in good health. CDR3s include the opening cysteine and the closing phenylalanine or tryptophan. A D gene is named only where the DNA matches it firmly. Only part of the rows carry a size: once, few, many, or a class if the clone is expanded.

j_call: TRBJ2-1
d_call: -
clone_size: -
v_call: TRBV5-1
cdr3_nt: TGCGCCAGCAGCCCCCGGGGGAACAATGAGCAGTTCTTC
cdr3_aa: CASSPRGNNEQFF

j_call: TRBJ2-2
d_call: -
clone_size: -
v_call: TRBV6-5
cdr3_nt: TGTGCCGCTTACGGGTACGGTACCGGGGAGCTGTTTTTT
cdr3_aa: CAAYGYGTGELFF

j_call: TRBJ2-7
d_call: TRBD2
clone_size: -
v_call: TRBV6-1
cdr3_nt: TGTGCCAGCAGTGAAAGGGAGCGGGAGGCCTACGAGCAGTACTTC
cdr3_aa: CASSEREREAYEQYF

j_call: TRBJ1-6
d_call: -
clone_size: -
v_call: TRBV5-4
cdr3_nt: TGTGCCAGCAGGGCAGGGGCTATGAATTCACCCCTCCACTTT
cdr3_aa: CASRAGAMNSPLHF

j_call: TRBJ1-1
d_call: TRBD1
clone_size: once
v_call: TRBV5-1
cdr3_nt: TGCGCCAGCAGCTTCCGACAGGGCGCTGAAGCTTTCTTT
cdr3_aa: CASSFRQGAEAFF

j_call: TRBJ2-6
d_call: -
clone_size: -
v_call: TRBV13
cdr3_nt: TGTGCCAGCAGCTTACTAACGGCCAACGTCCTGACTTTC
cdr3_aa: CASSLLTANVLTF

j_call: TRBJ2-7
d_call: TRBD2
clone_size: once
v_call: TRBV18
cdr3_nt: TGTGCCAGCTCACTAATCAGGGGACTAGCCTACGAGCAGTACTTC
cdr3_aa: CASSLIRGLAYEQYF

j_call: TRBJ2-5
d_call: TRBD1
clone_size: -
v_call: TRBV9
cdr3_nt: TGTGCCAGCAGCCCCGGACAGGGACGGTCAGAGACCCAGTACTTC
cdr3_aa: CASSPGQGRSETQYF

j_call: TRBJ1-1
d_call: -
clone_size: once
v_call: TRBV2
cdr3_nt: TGTGCCAGCAGGGCCGAAAGTGGAGCTTTCTTT
cdr3_aa: CASRAESGAFF

j_call: TRBJ2-5
d_call: -
clone_size: once
v_call: TRBV5-1
cdr3_nt: TGCGCCAGCAGCTTGGAAGGACAAGACGAGACCCAGTACTTC
cdr3_aa: CASSLEGQDETQYF

j_call: TRBJ2-5
d_call: TRBD2
clone_size: -
v_call: TRBV30
cdr3_nt: TGTGCCTGGAGTGCTAGCGGGGGGAAGACCCAGTACTTC
cdr3_aa: CAWSASGGKTQYF

j_call: TRBJ2-5
d_call: TRBD2
clone_size: -
v_call: TRBV25-1
cdr3_nt: TGTGCCAGCAGTGACCGTGCGGGGGGTCGGGAGACCCAGTACTTC
cdr3_aa: CASSDRAGGRETQYF